This TCR beta chain came from a study of cytomegalovirus exposure and HLA in healthy donors. Whole-study results and caveats: According to an earlier analysis, most TCR beta V segments yielded productive rearrangements about 87% or about 30% of the time. Differences between HLA loci emerged in a later analysis of TCR association rates, with DRB1 most and HLA-C fewest.

This clone was recorded once. The antigen remains undetermined. Other DNA sequences of this sample code for an identical CDR3. The germline V gene has CDR1 SGHTA and CDR2 FQGTGA. This CDR3 has 13 residues. V shed 3 bases and J shed 3 bases, with 8 bases lying between them. PCR was performed using 60 Vbeta and 13 Jbeta primers. Profiling relied on immunoSEQ multiplex PCR, and the TCRdb table lists in-frame clones only, not all of them. This table has around 300,000 clones, 65% to 85% appearing once. The specimen was PBMCs. This chain joins TRBV7-3 and TRBJ1-1; TRBD1 might be the D (5 bases). This TCR was recovered from a female donor in good health and CMV-seronegative. The CDR3 DNA sequence: TGTGCCAGCAGCTTTACAGGAGACACTGAAGCTTTCTTT. Amino acid sequence: CASSFTGDTEAFF.